This T cell receptor beta chain was obtained from a study of CD8+CD57+ T cells in acquired aplastic anemia. For the study at large: Sorted cells (CD4+ and CD8+) yielded DNA amounts that averaged roughly 3.2 ug.

This clonotype was seen many times. Its specificity is not known. It was patients with CD8+CD57+ cell expansion by flow cytometry who were chosen for sequencing. All participating patients were living with severe acquired aplastic anemia. Overall study findings and caveats: Any difference that existed in CD8+ Simpson's diversity between patients and controls was not significant. Overlapping CD8+ CDR3 repertoires of patients and controls contained some 30 shared sequences.

Genomic DNA served as template for TCR beta VDJ and CDR3 profiling. TCRdb re-called the reads through MiXCR, storing one row per CDR3 protein. Of approximately 470,000 distinct CDR3 sequences listed, around 30% are singletons. Germline values: CDR1 LNHNV, CDR2 YYDKDF (reference sequence). This CDR3 is built from 15 residues. The germline V and J ends were trimmed by 0 bases and 7 bases, with 13 bases remaining between them. The sequencing sample was made of sorted CD4+, CD8+, or CD8+CD57+ T cells (not recorded which) from PBMCs. The rearrangement uses TRBV15 and TRBJ1-5; weak D call: TRBD1 (6 bases). The receptor comes from a human donor with aplastic anemia. The CDR3 DNA reads TGTGCCACCAGCAGAGATCGAGGGGGGATACAGCCCCAGCATTTT. Amino acid sequence: CATSRDRGGIQPQHF.